This paragraph reports one TCR beta chain. Its antigen is not known. The data derive from a study of blood T cells in healthy people across ages. Overall study context: About one barcoded beta molecule per two T cells came from capture by template switching. The study, taken as a whole, reports: The recorded TCR beta diversity per million T cells decreased in a roughly linear manner with age.

Isolation of PBMCs gave at least 7 million cells per sample. The length of the CDR3 is 15 residues. Trimming removed 3 bases from V and 9 bases from J, with 15 bases in between. Germline V lookup: CDR1 MNHNS, CDR2 SASEGT. Primed by a sample-barcoded 5' primer and a J-beta primer mix, a second PCR proceeded for 7 to 11 cycles. Every single cDNA molecule received a tag from a template-switch adaptor with 12 random nucleotides. TCRdb itself ran the 5' RACE reads through MiXCR, one entry per CDR3 protein. The profile shows roughly 800,000 distinct CDR3 sequences, roughly 60% of them singletons. The receptor comes from a man aged 30 to 45 in good health. Source material: blood. This chain uses TRBV6-1 with TRBJ1-6, with TRBD1 as a possible D gene (5 bases). CDR3 sequence (DNA): TGTGCCAGCAGTGAGAGGGGAGGGCGAGGTTCACCCCTCCACTTT. Residues: CASSERGGRGSPLHF.